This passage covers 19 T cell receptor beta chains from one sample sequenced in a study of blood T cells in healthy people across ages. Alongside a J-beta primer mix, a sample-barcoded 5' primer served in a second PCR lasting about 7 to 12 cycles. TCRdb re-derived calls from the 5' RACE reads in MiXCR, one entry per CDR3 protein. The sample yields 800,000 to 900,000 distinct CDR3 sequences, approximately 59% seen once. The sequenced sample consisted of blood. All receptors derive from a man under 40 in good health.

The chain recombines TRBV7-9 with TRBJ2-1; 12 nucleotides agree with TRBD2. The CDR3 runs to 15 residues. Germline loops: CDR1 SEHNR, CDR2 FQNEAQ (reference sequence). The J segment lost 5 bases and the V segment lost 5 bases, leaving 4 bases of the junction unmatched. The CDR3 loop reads CASSPRTSGDNEQFF. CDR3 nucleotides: TGTGCCAGCAGCCCCCGGACTAGCGGGGACAATGAGCAGTTCTTC. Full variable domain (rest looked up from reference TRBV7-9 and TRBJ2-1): DTGVSQNPRHKITKRGQNVTFRCDPISEHNRLYWYRQTLGQGPEFLTYFQNEAQLEKSRLLSDRFSAERPKGSFSTLEIQRTEQGDSAMYLCASSPRTSGDNEQFFGPGTRLTVL.

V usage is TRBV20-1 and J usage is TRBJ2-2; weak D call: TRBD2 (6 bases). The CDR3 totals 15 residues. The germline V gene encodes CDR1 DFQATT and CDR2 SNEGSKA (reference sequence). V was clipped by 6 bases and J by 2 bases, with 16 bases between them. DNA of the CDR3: TGCAGTGCCACCCCTGGGAGGATAAACACCGGGGAGCTGTTTTTT. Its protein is CSATPGRINTGELFF.

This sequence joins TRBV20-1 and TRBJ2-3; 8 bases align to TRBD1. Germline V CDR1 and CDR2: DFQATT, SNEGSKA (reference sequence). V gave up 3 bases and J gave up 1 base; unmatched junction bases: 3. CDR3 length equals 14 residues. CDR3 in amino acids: CSARRGQGTDTQYF. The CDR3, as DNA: TGCAGTGCTAGGAGGGGACAGGGCACAGATACGCAGTATTTT.

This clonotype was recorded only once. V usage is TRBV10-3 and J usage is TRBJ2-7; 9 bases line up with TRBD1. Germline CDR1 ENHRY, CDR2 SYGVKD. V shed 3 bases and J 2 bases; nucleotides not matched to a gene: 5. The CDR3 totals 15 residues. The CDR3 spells CAISERGQGPYEQYF. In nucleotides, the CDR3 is TGTGCCATCAGTGAAAGAGGACAGGGGCCCTACGAGCAGTACTTC.

The CDR3 protein is CSARDLAGGPYEQYF. CDR3 DNA: TGCAGTGCTAGAGATTTAGCGGGGGGTCCCTACGAGCAGTACTTC. The chain is built from TRBV20-1 and TRBJ2-7, with 10 nucleotides matching TRBD2. The CDR3 covers 15 residues. Germline-derived CDR1 and CDR2 are DFQATT and SNEGSKA (reference sequence). V lost 0 bases, J lost 2 bases, and 4 bases stayed unmatched.

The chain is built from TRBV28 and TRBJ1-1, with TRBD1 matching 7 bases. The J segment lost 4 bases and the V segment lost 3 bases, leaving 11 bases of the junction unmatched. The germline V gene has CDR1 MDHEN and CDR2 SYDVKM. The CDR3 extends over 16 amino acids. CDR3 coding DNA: TGTGCCAGCAGTTTTGAACAGGGGTATGGGGGCACTGAAGCTTTCTTT. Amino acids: CASSFEQGYGGTEAFF.

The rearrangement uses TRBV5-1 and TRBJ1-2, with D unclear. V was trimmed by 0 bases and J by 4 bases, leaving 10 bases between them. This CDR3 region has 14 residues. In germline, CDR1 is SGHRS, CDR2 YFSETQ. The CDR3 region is CASSLEDGVYGYTF. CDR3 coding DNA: TGCGCCAGCAGCTTGGAGGATGGAGTCTATGGCTACACCTTC.

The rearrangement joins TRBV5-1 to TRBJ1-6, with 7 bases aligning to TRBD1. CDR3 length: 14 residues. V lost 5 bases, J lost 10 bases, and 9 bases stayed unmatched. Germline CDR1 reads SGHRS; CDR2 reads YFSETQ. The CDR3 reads CASRAGQATSPLHF. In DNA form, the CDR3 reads TGCGCCAGCAGGGCAGGACAGGCAACATCACCCCTCCACTTT. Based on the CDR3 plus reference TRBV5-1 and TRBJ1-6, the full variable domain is KAGVTQTPRYLIKTRGQQVTLSCSPISGHRSVSWYQQTPGQGLQFLFEYFSETQRNKGNFPGRFSGRQFSNSRSEMNVSTLELGDSALYLCASRAGQATSPLHFGNGTRLTVT.

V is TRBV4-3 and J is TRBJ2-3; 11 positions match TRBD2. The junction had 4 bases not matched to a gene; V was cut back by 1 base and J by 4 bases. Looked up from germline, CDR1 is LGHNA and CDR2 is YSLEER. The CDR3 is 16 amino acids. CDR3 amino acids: CASSQGLAGLADTQYF. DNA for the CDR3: TGCGCCAGCAGCCAAGGACTAGCGGGGCTCGCAGATACGCAGTATTTT.

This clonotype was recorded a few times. The DNA for the CDR3 is TGCAGTGCTCACACGGGGGGCGCTGGGGAGACCCAGTACTTC. Protein: CSAHTGGAGETQYF. This chain connects TRBV20-1 to TRBJ2-5, with a weak D call TRBD2 (7 bases). The CDR3 spans 14 residues. The germline gives CDR1 DFQATT, CDR2 SNEGSKA (reference sequence). V was trimmed by 5 bases and J by 5 bases, leaving 18 bases between them.

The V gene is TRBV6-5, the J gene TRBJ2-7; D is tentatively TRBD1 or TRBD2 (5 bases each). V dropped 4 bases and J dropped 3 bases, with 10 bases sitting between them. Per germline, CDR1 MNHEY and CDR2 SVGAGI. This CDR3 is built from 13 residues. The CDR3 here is CASSSGAHYEQYF. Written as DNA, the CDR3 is TGTGCCAGCAGTTCCGGGGCTCACTACGAGCAGTACTTC.

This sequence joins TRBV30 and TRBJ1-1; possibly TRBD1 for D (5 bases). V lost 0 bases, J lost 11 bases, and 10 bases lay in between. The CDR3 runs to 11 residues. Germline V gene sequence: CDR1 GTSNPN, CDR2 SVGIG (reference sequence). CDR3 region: CAWSVGGWAFF. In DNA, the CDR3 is TGTGCCTGGAGTGTTGGGGGGTGGGCTTTCTTT. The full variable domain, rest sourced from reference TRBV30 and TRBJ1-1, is SQTIHQWPATLVQPVGSPLSLECTVEGTSNPNLYWYRQAAGRGLQLLFYSVGIGQISSEVPQNLSASRPQDRQFILSSKKLLLSDSGFYLCAWSVGGWAFFGQGTRLTVV.

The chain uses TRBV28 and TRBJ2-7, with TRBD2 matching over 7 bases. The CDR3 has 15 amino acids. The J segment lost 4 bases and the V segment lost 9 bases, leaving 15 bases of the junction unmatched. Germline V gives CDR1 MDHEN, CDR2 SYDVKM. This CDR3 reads CASSLSYTGGYEQYF. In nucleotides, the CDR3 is TGTGCCAGTAGTCTTAGCTACACCGGGGGGTACGAGCAGTACTTC.

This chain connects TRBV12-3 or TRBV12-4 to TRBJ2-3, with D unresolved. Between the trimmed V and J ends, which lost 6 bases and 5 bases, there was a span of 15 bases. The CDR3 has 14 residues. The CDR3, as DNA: TGTGCCAGCAGACGAAGCCGTGAAGGAGATACGCAGTATTTT. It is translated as CASRRSREGDTQYF.

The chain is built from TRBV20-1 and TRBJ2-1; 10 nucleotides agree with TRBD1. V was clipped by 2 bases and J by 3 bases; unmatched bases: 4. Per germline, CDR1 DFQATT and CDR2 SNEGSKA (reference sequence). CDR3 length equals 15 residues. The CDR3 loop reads CSARRGTGDYNEQFF. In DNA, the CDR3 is TGCAGTGCTAGACGCGGGACAGGGGACTACAATGAGCAGTTCTTC.

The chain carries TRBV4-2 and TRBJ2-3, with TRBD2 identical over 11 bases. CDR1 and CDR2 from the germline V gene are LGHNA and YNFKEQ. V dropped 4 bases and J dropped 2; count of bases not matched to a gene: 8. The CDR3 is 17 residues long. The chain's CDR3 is CASSLFLSGGATDTQYF. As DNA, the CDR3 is TGTGCCAGCAGCCTATTCCTTAGCGGGGGGGCCACAGATACGCAGTATTTT.

CDR3 residues: CASSVVEGNEQYF. In nucleotides, the CDR3 is TGTGCCAGCAGTGTGGTGGAAGGAAATGAGCAGTACTTC. V and J are TRBV2 and TRBJ2-7; D gene uncertain. The CDR3 is made up of 13 amino acids. The germline V gene has CDR1 SNHLY and CDR2 FYNNEI. The ends were cut back, 4 bases at V and 7 bases at J, with 14 bases in the middle.

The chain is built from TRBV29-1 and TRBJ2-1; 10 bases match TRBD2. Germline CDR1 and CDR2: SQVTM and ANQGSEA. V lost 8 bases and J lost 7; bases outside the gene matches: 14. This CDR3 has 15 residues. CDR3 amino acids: CSSSRTAGGLNEQFF. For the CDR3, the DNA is TGCAGCTCGTCAAGAACAGCGGGGGGGCTGAATGAGCAGTTCTTC.

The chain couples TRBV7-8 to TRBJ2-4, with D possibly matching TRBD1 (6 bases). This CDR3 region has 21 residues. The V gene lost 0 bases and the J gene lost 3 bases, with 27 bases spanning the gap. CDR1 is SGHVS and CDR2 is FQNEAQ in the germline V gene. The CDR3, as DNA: TGTGCCAGCAGCTTAGCGGCGTGGGGCTGGACAGAGGTTAAGGACAAAAACATTCAGTACTTC. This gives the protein CASSLAAWGWTEVKDKNIQYF. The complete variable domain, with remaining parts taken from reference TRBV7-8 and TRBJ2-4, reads GAGVSQSPRYKVAKRGQDVALRCDPISGHVSLFWYQQALGQGPEFLTYFQNEAQLDKSGLPSDRFFAERPEGSVSTLKIQRTQQEDSAVYLCASSLAAWGWTEVKDKNIQYFGAGTRLSVL.